The clone carrying this T cell receptor beta chain appeared a single time. The data were produced by immunoSEQ multiplex PCR, yet TCRdb's version contains in-frame clones alone and is incomplete. The sample consists of around 17,000 clones, 82% of them appearing once. The data belong to a study of technical replicates of blood from several donors. The CDR3 spans 11 residues. Germline V gives CDR1 SEHNR, CDR2 FQNEAQ (reference sequence). Deletions cut 5 bases from V and 5 bases from J, with 6 bases between. This sequence joins TRBV7-9 and TRBJ1-1; D is ambiguous. Sequencing input: PBMCs. This sequence was found in a human donor in good health. Some clones in this sample may be carry-over from other donors' samples. CDR3 sequence: CASSIFTEAFF. The DNA of the CDR3 is TGTGCCAGCAGCATATTTACTGAAGCTTTCTTT. Together with reference TRBV7-9 and TRBJ1-1, the CDR3 gives the full variable domain: DTGVSQNPRHKITKRGQNVTFRCDPISEHNRLYWYRQTLGQGPEFLTYFQNEAQLEKSRLLSDRFSAERPKGSFSTLEIQRTEQGDSAMYLCASSIFTEAFFGQGTRLTVV.